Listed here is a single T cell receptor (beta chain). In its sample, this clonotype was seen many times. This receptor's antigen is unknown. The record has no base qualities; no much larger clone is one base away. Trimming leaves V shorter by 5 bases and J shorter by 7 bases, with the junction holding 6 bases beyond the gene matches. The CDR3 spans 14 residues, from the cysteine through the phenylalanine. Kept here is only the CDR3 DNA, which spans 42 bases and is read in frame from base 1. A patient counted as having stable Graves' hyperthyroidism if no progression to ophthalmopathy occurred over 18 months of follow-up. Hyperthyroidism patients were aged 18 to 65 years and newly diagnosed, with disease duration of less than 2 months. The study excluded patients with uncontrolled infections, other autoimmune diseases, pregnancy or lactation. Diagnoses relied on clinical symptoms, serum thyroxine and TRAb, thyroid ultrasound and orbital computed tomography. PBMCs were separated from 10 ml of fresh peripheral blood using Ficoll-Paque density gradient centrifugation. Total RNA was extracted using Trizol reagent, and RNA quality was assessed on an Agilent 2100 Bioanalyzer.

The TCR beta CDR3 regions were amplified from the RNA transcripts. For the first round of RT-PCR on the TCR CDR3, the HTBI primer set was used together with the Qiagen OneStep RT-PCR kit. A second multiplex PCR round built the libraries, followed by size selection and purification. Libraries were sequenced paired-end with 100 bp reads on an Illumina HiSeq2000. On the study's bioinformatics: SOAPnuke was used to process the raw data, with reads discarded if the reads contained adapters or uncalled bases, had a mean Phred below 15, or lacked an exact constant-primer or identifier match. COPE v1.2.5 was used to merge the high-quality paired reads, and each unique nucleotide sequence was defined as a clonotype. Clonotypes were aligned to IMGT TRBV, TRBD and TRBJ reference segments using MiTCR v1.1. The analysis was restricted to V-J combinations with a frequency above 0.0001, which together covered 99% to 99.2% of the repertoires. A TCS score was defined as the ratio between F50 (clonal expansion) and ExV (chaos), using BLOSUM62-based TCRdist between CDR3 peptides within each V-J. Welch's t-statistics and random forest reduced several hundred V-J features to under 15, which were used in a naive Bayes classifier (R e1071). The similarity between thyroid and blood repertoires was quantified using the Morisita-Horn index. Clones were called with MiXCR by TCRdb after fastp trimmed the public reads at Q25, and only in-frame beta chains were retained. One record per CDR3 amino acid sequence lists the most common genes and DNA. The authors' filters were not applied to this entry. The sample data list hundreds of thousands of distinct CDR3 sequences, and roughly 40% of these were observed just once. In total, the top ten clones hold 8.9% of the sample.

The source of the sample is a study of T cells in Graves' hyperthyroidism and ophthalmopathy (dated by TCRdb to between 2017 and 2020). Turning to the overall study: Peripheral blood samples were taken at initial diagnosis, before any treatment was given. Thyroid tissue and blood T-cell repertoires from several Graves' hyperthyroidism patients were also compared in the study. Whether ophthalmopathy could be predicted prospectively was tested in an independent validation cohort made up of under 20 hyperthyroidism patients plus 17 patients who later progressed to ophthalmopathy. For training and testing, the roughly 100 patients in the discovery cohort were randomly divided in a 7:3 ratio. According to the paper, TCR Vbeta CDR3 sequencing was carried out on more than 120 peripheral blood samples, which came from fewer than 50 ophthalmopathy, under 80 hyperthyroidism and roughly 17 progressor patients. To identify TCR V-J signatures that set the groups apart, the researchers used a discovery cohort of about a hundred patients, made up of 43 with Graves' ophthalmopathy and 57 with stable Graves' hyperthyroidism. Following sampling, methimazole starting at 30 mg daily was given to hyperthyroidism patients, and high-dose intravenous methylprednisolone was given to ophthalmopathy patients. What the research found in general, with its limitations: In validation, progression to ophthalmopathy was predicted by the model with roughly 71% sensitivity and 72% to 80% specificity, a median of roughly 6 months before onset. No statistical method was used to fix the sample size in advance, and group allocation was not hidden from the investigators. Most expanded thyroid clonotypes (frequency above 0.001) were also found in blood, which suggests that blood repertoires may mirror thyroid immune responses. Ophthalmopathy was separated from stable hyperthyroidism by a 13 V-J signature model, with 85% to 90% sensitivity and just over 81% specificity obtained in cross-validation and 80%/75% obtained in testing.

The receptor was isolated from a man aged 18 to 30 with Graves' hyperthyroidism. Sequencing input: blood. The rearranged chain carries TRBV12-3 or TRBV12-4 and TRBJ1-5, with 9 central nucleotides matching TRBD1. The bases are TGTGCCAGCAGTGTGACAGGGGGAGGACAGCCCCAGCATTTT. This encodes CASSVTGGGQPQHF.